This TCR beta chain was identified in a study of cytomegalovirus exposure and HLA in healthy donors. Study outcomes and limitations: Cytomegalovirus-associated status was assigned to 150 to 200 TCR beta chains.

The method was immunoSEQ multiplex PCR; TCRdb's version includes in-frame clones alone and lacks a portion of them. Of 190,000 or so clones detected, about four fifths appear once; the ten largest clones hold 2.8%. CDR1 and CDR2 (germline): SGDLS, YYNGEE. CDR3 size: 17 residues. V gave up 1 base and J gave up 4 bases; unmatched junction bases: 10. To note about this clone: Its antigen is unidentified.

The chain couples TRBV9 to TRBJ2-2; 7 nucleotides line up with TRBD1. The sample was PBMCs. The TCR sequence derives from a young woman in good health and CMV-seropositive. The CDR3 is CASSVHEGAVGTGELFF. Written as DNA, the CDR3 is TGTGCCAGCAGCGTACATGAGGGGGCGGTCGGCACCGGGGAGCTGTTTTTT.